The 4 T cell receptor beta chains in this list originate from one sample, sequenced in a study of shared clonotypes between healthy human individuals. The table came from immunoSEQ multiplex PCR; TCRdb's copy has only in-frame clones and leaves some out. Of over a million clones listed, around 97% are singletons. The sequenced sample was naive CD4+ T cells sorted from blood. Subset described: CD45RA+ positively selected. These receptors were collected from a man aged 25-40 years in good health.

The chain couples TRBV28 to TRBJ2-1; TRBD2 aligns across 7 bases. J lost 2 bases, V lost 5 bases, and 6 bases had no gene match. Germline values: CDR1 MDHEN, CDR2 SYDVKM. This CDR3 is built from 15 residues. Here the CDR3 reads CASSAPSGPYNEQFF. For the CDR3, the DNA is TGTGCCAGCAGTGCCCCTAGCGGCCCCTACAATGAGCAGTTCTTC.

The chain links TRBV28 to TRBJ2-2; 9 bases are shared with TRBD2. Germline values: CDR1 MDHEN, CDR2 SYDVKM. The CDR3 length is 17 residues. Germline trimming cut 7 bases from V and 6 bases from J; bases unmatched to any gene: 15. CDR3 bases: TGTGCCAGCAACTTTGCTAGCGGGAACCACCCTCCCGGGGAGCTGTTTTTT. Residues: CASNFASGNHPPGELFF.

V and J are TRBV25-1 and TRBJ2-7; D may be TRBD1 (5 bases). V shed 2 bases and J shed 0 bases, with 8 bases lying between them. The germline CDR1 and CDR2 sequences are MGHDK and SYGVNS. This CDR3 spans 14 amino acids. In DNA form, the CDR3 reads TGTGCCAGCAGTGAAACAGGCCTCTCCTACGAGCAGTACTTC. Translating gives CASSETGLSYEQYF.

The CDR3 region is CASSPGLAGDIEQFF. Here the CDR3 DNA reads TGCGCCAGCAGCCCGGGACTAGCGGGAGATATTGAGCAGTTCTTC. The chain carries TRBV5-1 and TRBJ2-1, with 14 bases fitting TRBD2. The CDR3 runs to 15 residues. V gave up 4 bases and J gave up 9 bases; unmatched junction bases: 6. CDR1 SGHRS and CDR2 YFSETQ come from the germline V gene.